Listed below are T cell receptor beta chains from one sample, sequenced in a study of T cells in localized non-small cell lung cancer. Some clones are missing from TCRdb's copy, which holds only in-frame ones; the method was immunoSEQ multiplex PCR. Of tens of thousands of clones in the sample, 65% to 90% are singletons; the top ten hold almost 8%. Sequences were derived from PBMCs, sampled before any cancer treatment. The receptors were sampled from a man between 40 and 69 years old with stage II lung adenocarcinoma. Both conserved end residues are part of each CDR3. Expanded clones are given a class, and other clones once, few, many or no size at all.

clone_size: few
v_call: TRBV4-1
cdr3_length: 17
cdr3_aa: CASSQLSSGREWNEQFF

clone_size: NA
v_call: TRBV4-3
cdr3_length: 16
cdr3_aa: CASSHGLTGTNEKLFF

clone_size: once
v_call: TRBV29-1
cdr3_length: 12
cdr3_aa: CSVLYGADTQYF

clone_size: NA
v_call: TRBV18
cdr3_length: 17
cdr3_aa: CASSPLAKYTTNEKLFF

clone_size: NA
v_call: TRBV15
cdr3_length: 11
cdr3_aa: CAVGRGNEQFF

clone_size: NA
v_call: TRBV28
cdr3_length: 15
cdr3_aa: CASSSGGRRDNEQFF

clone_size: NA
v_call: TRBV27
cdr3_length: 16
cdr3_aa: CASSPYLAGLDTEAFF

clone_size: once
v_call: TRBV5-4
cdr3_length: 14
cdr3_aa: CASSSTGSQETQYF

clone_size: NA
v_call: TRBV10-3
cdr3_length: 15
cdr3_aa: CAISEGTGRYSPLHF

clone_size: NA
v_call: TRBV28
cdr3_length: 16
cdr3_aa: CASSTITGTYTDTQYF

clone_size: NA
v_call: TRBV7-8
cdr3_length: 13
cdr3_aa: CASSSLLLDTQYF

clone_size: NA
v_call: TRBV5-1
cdr3_length: 14
cdr3_aa: CASSPDRSPYEQYF

clone_size: NA
v_call: TRBV27
cdr3_length: 16
cdr3_aa: CASSLGALPTTDTQYF

clone_size: NA
v_call: TRBV28
cdr3_length: 16
cdr3_aa: CASKRPGTRREYGYTF

clone_size: NA
v_call: TRBV6-5
cdr3_length: 14
cdr3_aa: CASSYAGTLETQYF

clone_size: NA
v_call: TRBV10-3
cdr3_length: 14
cdr3_aa: CAINAGGNTGELFF

clone_size: NA
v_call: TRBV19
cdr3_length: 13
cdr3_aa: CASSPQRNEKLFF

clone_size: once
v_call: TRBV5-1
cdr3_length: 16
cdr3_aa: CASSWLLAGETGELFF

clone_size: NA
v_call: TRBV10-3
cdr3_length: 15
cdr3_aa: CAISSGKEIREKLFF

clone_size: NA
v_call: TRBV12-5
cdr3_length: 14
cdr3_aa: CASGFTTGGSPLHF

clone_size: NA
v_call: TRBV6-4
cdr3_length: 13
cdr3_aa: CASSDSWGHEQFF

clone_size: few
v_call: TRBV7-8
cdr3_length: 14
cdr3_aa: CASSSTGSADEQYF

clone_size: NA
v_call: TRBV19
cdr3_length: 14
cdr3_aa: CASTSNFGDYGYTF

clone_size: NA
v_call: TRBV19
cdr3_length: 15
cdr3_aa: CASSIGQGFNQPQHF

clone_size: NA
v_call: TRBV9
cdr3_length: 17
cdr3_aa: CASSGGMDSLNTGELFF

clone_size: NA
v_call: TRBV6-1
cdr3_length: 12
cdr3_aa: CASGEREQPQHF

clone_size: NA
v_call: TRBV19
cdr3_length: 14
cdr3_aa: CASSLGRGNQPQHF

clone_size: once
v_call: TRBV19
cdr3_length: 16
cdr3_aa: CASSIMAGGDTGELFF

clone_size: NA
v_call: TRBV7-8
cdr3_length: 12
cdr3_aa: CASSLDLYGYTF

clone_size: NA
v_call: TRBV5-6
cdr3_length: 16
cdr3_aa: CASSAGTGKRNTEAFF

clone_size: once
v_call: TRBV6-5
cdr3_length: 15
cdr3_aa: CASGDRQGAGNTIYF

clone_size: few
v_call: TRBV2
cdr3_length: 17
cdr3_aa: CASSESAGDRGFTEAFF

clone_size: NA
v_call: TRBV19
cdr3_length: 13
cdr3_aa: CATLVQGYNEQFF

clone_size: NA
v_call: TRBV30
cdr3_length: 18
cdr3_aa: CAWSGTRSSGRRAGELFF

clone_size: NA
v_call: TRBV29-1
cdr3_length: 15
cdr3_aa: CSVGLERSSGNTIYF

clone_size: NA
v_call: TRBV11-2
cdr3_length: 15
cdr3_aa: CASSLDPGSSYEQYF

clone_size: NA
v_call: TRBV6-1
cdr3_length: 13
cdr3_aa: CASSVGTNQPQHF

clone_size: NA
v_call: TRBV6-1
cdr3_length: 14
cdr3_aa: CASNPTGSNQPQHF

clone_size: NA
v_call: TRBV18
cdr3_length: 17
cdr3_aa: CASSPLPPRTGNTEAFF

clone_size: few
v_call: TRBV5-1
cdr3_length: 15
cdr3_aa: CASSLGSGRRNTIYF

clone_size: NA
v_call: TRBV7-2
cdr3_length: 15
cdr3_aa: CASSPARGGNQPQHF